The 32 T cell receptor beta chains listed next were all sequenced from one sample in a study of regulatory T cells listed by TCRdb under 2018. Study-wide conclusions, independent of this receptor: Conventional CD4+ T cells from CD3G-deficient patients were enriched for hydrophobic residues at CDR3 positions 6 and 7, suggesting more self-reactive specificities.

The antigens of these receptors remain unknown. The protocol used for the library was the immunoSEQ multiplex PCR assay. For the multiplex PCR, 52 forward TRBV primers and 13 reverse TRBJ primers were used, and amplification bias was corrected with both assay-based and computational methods. In TCRdb, the immuneACCESS table is reduced to in-frame sequences with V and J assigned. These tables do not hold every clone; where another copy was compared, an unresolved V gene accounts for under half, and the others remain unexplained. The sample table contains more than 15,000 clones; only one count was recorded for 75% to 85% of them. 7.5% to 8.5% of the sample is taken by the ten largest. Sample: conventional CD4+ T cells sorted from blood. Source of these receptors: a person younger than 45 with CD3G deficiency.

The chain has TRBV7-8 and TRBJ2-7; perhaps TRBD1 as D (5 bases). Germline V lookup: CDR1 SGHVS, CDR2 FQNEAQ. Trimming left V 6 bases short and J 6 bases short, with 15 bases between. The CDR3 contains 13 residues. The CDR3 DNA is TGTGCCAGCAGTTCCCAGGGTTTGAGCGAGCAGTACTTC. Its translation is CASSSQGLSEQYF.

The chain joins TRBV6-1 to TRBJ2-7, with 11 bases identical to TRBD2. Trimming removed 5 bases from V and 2 bases from J; junction bases left unmatched: 5. The CDR3 spans 15 residues. Germline V gene data show CDR1 as MNHNS and CDR2 as SASEGT. The CDR3 loop is CASSLLAGATYEQYF. Written as DNA, the CDR3 is TGTGCCAGCAGTTTACTAGCGGGGGCTACCTACGAGCAGTACTTC.

The chain's CDR3 is CASSLGGSNQPQHF. In DNA, the CDR3 is TGTGCCAGCAGTTTGGGGGGGAGCAATCAGCCCCAGCATTTT. The V and J genes are TRBV28 and TRBJ1-5; a weak D match, TRBD1 (5 bases). Germline CDR1 is MDHEN and CDR2 is SYDVKM. This CDR3 is built from 14 residues. Between the trimmed V and J ends, which lost 3 bases and 1 base, there was a span of 7 bases.

The gene calls are TRBV20-1 and TRBJ2-7; D call uncertain. This CDR3 has 11 residues. Trimming took 3 bases from V and 3 from J, leaving 6 bases between them. Germline V gene lookup returns CDR1 DFQATT and CDR2 SNEGSKA (reference sequence). CDR3: CSASEYYEQYF. DNA for the CDR3: TGCAGTGCTAGCGAGTACTACGAGCAGTACTTC.

The J gene is TRBJ2-7, the V gene TRBV6-1, with D perhaps matching TRBD1 or TRBD2 (6 bases each). Germline V lookup: CDR1 MNHNS, CDR2 SASEGT. The CDR3 extends over 15 amino acids. The germline V and J ends were trimmed by 6 bases and 3 bases, with 18 bases remaining between them. The CDR3 protein is CASRVQEGVSYEQYF. As DNA, the CDR3 is TGTGCCAGCAGGGTACAGGAGGGGGTGAGCTACGAGCAGTACTTC.

The chain carries TRBV11-2 and TRBJ1-4; D gene unclear. CDR1 is SGHAT, CDR2 FQNNGV, per germline. The V and J ends lost 4 bases and 7 bases respectively, with 16 bases between them. There are 15 residues in the CDR3. This CDR3 is CASSSAGYGTEKLFF. As DNA, the CDR3 is TGTGCCAGCAGCTCTGCCGGGTATGGTACTGAAAAACTGTTTTTT.

The chain carries TRBV28 and TRBJ1-2; 10 bases are shared with TRBD1. The ends lost 5 bases at V and 9 bases at J; junction bases unmatched: 12. Germline CDR1 is MDHEN and CDR2 is SYDVKM. The CDR3 totals 15 residues. CDR3 sequence reads: CASSHYSGTGDRYTF. CDR3 bases: TGTGCCAGCAGTCATTATTCAGGGACAGGGGATCGCTACACCTTC.

This clone was seen once. The chain uses TRBV27 and TRBJ1-1; no firm D call. Germline V lookup: CDR1 MNHEY, CDR2 SMNVEV (reference sequence). This CDR3 has 13 residues. Trimming pared 5 bases from V and 0 bases from J, leaving 7 bases between. Written as DNA, the CDR3 is TGTGCCAGCAGTCTGTTCATGAACACTGAAGCTTTCTTT. It is translated as CASSLFMNTEAFF.

This chain connects TRBV10-2 to TRBJ2-3; possibly TRBD2 for D (7 bases). With 6 bases removed from V and 1 base from J, the gap between germline ends came to 23 bases. The germline V gene encodes CDR1 WSHSY and CDR2 SAAADI. The CDR3 totals 18 residues. Here the CDR3 reads CASSKGGAYGRGTDTQYF. In DNA form, the CDR3 reads TGCGCCAGCAGCAAAGGGGGGGCCTACGGTAGGGGCACAGATACGCAGTATTTT.

This rearrangement joins TRBV11-2 to TRBJ1-1; TRBD1 matches 8 bases. From germline, CDR1 is SGHAT and CDR2 FQNNGV. This CDR3 comprises 13 residues. Trimming cost V 3 bases and J 5 bases; bases outside gene matches: 2. The CDR3, as DNA: TGTGCCAGCAGCTTCGACAGGGGAACTGAAGCTTTCTTT. Translating it yields CASSFDRGTEAFF.

V is TRBV6-1 and J is TRBJ2-2, with 7 bases that match TRBD1. The CDR3 loop spans 14 amino acids. Trimming took 5 bases from V and 5 from J; bases not matched to a gene: 5. Germline CDR1 is MNHNS and CDR2 is SASEGT. The CDR3 region is CASSRGHRTGELFF. The CDR3 nucleotides are TGTGCCAGCAGTAGGGGGCACAGAACCGGGGAGCTGTTTTTT.

The V gene is TRBV10-3, the J gene TRBJ2-7; the match to TRBD2 covers 12 bases. V shed 7 bases, J shed 6 bases, and the junction held 4 bases outside the gene matches. Germline V lookup: CDR1 ENHRY, CDR2 SYGVKD. The CDR3 contains 13 residues. CDR3 in DNA: TGTGCCATCAAGACTAGCGGGAGCGTCGAGCAGTACTTC. This sequence encodes CAIKTSGSVEQYF.

This chain links TRBV19 with TRBJ2-1, with 9 bases identical to TRBD1. Germline CDR1 and CDR2: LNHDA and SQIVND (reference sequence). After removal of 8 bases from V and 7 bases from J, the junction contained 9 bases not matched to a gene. The length of the CDR3 is 14 residues. For the CDR3, the DNA is TGTGCCAGTTCGACCGGGACAGGGTTTAATGAGCAGTTCTTC. This sequence encodes CASSTGTGFNEQFF.

The V gene is TRBV6-1, the J gene TRBJ2-7; no clear D. This CDR3 is 12 amino acids long. CDR1 is MNHNS and CDR2 is SASEGT in the germline V gene. The V gene lost 2 bases and the J gene lost 5 bases, with 7 bases spanning the gap. The CDR3 coding sequence is TGTGCCAGCAGTGAAATGGCCGACGAGCAGTACTTC. This sequence encodes CASSEMADEQYF.

This rearrangement joins TRBV6-6 to TRBJ1-4; the match to TRBD1 covers 7 bases. Germline V gives CDR1 MNHNY, CDR2 SVGAGI (reference sequence). After removal of 4 bases from V and 0 bases from J, the junction contained 2 bases not matched to a gene. This CDR3 has 15 residues. Here the CDR3 DNA reads TGTGCCAGCAGTTCCGGACAGGCAACTAATGAAAAACTGTTTTTT. Encoded protein: CASSSGQATNEKLFF.

In its sample, this clone was seen once. The chain's CDR3 is CASSSPAGSGRAFEQYF. Here the CDR3 DNA reads TGTGCCAGCAGTTCGCCGGCGGGGAGCGGGAGGGCCTTCGAGCAGTACTTC. The chain recombines TRBV28 with TRBJ2-7, with 10 bases matching TRBD2. The V segment lost 4 bases and the J segment 6 bases; nucleotides outside the gene matches: 15. Germline values: CDR1 MDHEN, CDR2 SYDVKM. This CDR3 spans 17 amino acids. Variable domain in full (rest from reference TRBV28 and TRBJ2-7): DVKVTQSSRYLVKRTGEKVFLECVQDMDHENMFWYRQDPGLGLRLIYFSYDVKMKEKGDIPEGYSVSREKKERFSLILESASTNQTSMYLCASSSPAGSGRAFEQYFGPGTRLTVT.

This clone was counted once. The CDR3 reads CASSERTEYYGYTF. Written as DNA, the CDR3 is TGTGCCAGCAGTGAAAGGACAGAGTACTATGGCTACACCTTC. This chain connects TRBV6-1 to TRBJ1-2; TRBD1 is a possible D gene (6 bases). CDR1 and CDR2 (germline): MNHNS, SASEGT. V was pared by 2 bases and J by 3 bases, with 10 bases between. The CDR3 has 14 residues.

This clone was counted a few times. V and J are TRBV5-1 and TRBJ2-6; D is ambiguous. Per the germline V gene, CDR1 is SGHRS and CDR2 is YFSETQ. This CDR3 has 14 amino acids. The V end lost 6 bases, the J end lost 0 bases, and 7 bases lay between the germline ends. The CDR3, as DNA: TGCGCCAGCAACCCCGGCTCTGGGGCCAACGTCCTGACTTTC. Its protein is CASNPGSGANVLTF.

The chain uses TRBV6-5 and TRBJ1-1; maybe TRBD1 (6 bases). Trimming took off 4 bases at V and 6 bases at J, with 9 bases between the two ends. Germline lookup yields CDR1 MNHEY and CDR2 SVGAGI. The CDR3 covers 12 residues. The DNA for the CDR3 is TGTGCCAGCAGTTCAAGGGGGGCTGAAGCTTTCTTT. Translating gives CASSSRGAEAFF.

Remarks on this clone: At one end, the junction sequence differs from germline, possibly due to a read error. This chain uses TRBV5-4 with TRBJ2-7, with 7 bases fitting TRBD2. Germline CDR1 and CDR2: SGHNT and YYREEE (reference sequence). The CDR3 covers 15 residues. CDR3: CASSPGGFKSFEQYF. The DNA of the CDR3 is TGTGCCAGCAGCCCCGGGGGGTTCAAATCCTTCGAGCAGTACTTC.

The V and J genes are TRBV10-3 and TRBJ2-7; D may be TRBD1 (6 bases). CDR1 and CDR2 (germline): ENHRY, SYGVKD. This CDR3 region has 12 residues. With 3 bases removed from V and 6 bases from J, the gap between germline ends came to 9 bases. CDR3 loop: CAISDRGGEQYF. CDR3 bases: TGTGCCATCAGTGACAGGGGCGGCGAGCAGTACTTC.

The chain carries TRBV6-1 and TRBJ1-1; 7 bases are a match to TRBD1. Germline-derived CDR1 and CDR2 are MNHNS and SASEGT. Trimming removed 4 bases from V and 8 bases from J; junction bases left unmatched: 10. The CDR3 is made up of 14 amino acids. CDR3 amino acids: CASSGYDRADEAFF. The CDR3 DNA reads TGTGCCAGCAGTGGATACGACAGGGCGGACGAAGCTTTCTTT.

This clone has a single count. The V and J genes are TRBV13 and TRBJ2-2, with TRBD1 as a possible D gene (5 bases). V lost 5 bases to trimming and J lost 8 bases, with 12 bases between them. The CDR3 sequence is 13 residues long. Germline loops: CDR1 PRHDT, CDR2 FYEKMQ (reference sequence). The CDR3 reads CASSPKYRGELFF. The CDR3 DNA is TGTGCCAGCAGCCCCAAATACAGGGGGGAGCTGTTTTTT.

The chain employs TRBV7-9 and TRBJ1-2; D unresolved. CDR3 length equals 14 residues. Deletions cut 5 bases from V and 2 bases from J, with 12 bases between. Per the germline V gene, CDR1 is SEHNR and CDR2 is FQNEAQ (reference sequence). The CDR3 loop reads CASSQLAPNYGYTF. Written as DNA, the CDR3 is TGTGCCAGCAGCCAATTGGCACCGAACTATGGCTACACCTTC.

The chain recombines TRBV28 with TRBJ1-6; D might be TRBD1 (5 bases). Germline V gene sequence: CDR1 MDHEN, CDR2 SYDVKM. V was clipped by 3 bases and J by 7 bases, with 7 bases between them. The length of the CDR3 is 13 residues. In DNA form, the CDR3 reads TGTGCCAGCAGTTTTCACAGGAATTCACCCCTCCACTTT. Translating it yields CASSFHRNSPLHF.

The rearrangement joins TRBV7-2 to TRBJ1-2; D ambiguous. The V end was cut by 1 base, the J end by 4 bases, with 7 bases between. The CDR3 spans 13 residues. Per germline, CDR1 SGHTA and CDR2 FQGNSA. This CDR3 is CASSLGRFYGYTF. The CDR3 DNA reads as TGTGCCAGCAGCTTAGGACGGTTCTATGGCTACACCTTC.

The V and J genes are TRBV28 and TRBJ2-7; maybe TRBD1 (6 bases). The CDR3 consists of 16 residues. Germline CDR1 is MDHEN and CDR2 is SYDVKM. Between the trimmed V and J ends, which lost 2 bases and 3 bases, there was a span of 17 bases. The CDR3 sequence: CASSLRGTSVHYEQYF. The CDR3 nucleotides are TGTGCCAGCAGTTTAAGGGGGACATCGGTACACTACGAGCAGTACTTC.

This clone occurred a few times. The V call is TRBV6-1, the J call TRBJ1-6; no clear D gene. Germline V gene sequence: CDR1 MNHNS, CDR2 SASEGT. V shed 0 bases and J shed 9 bases, with 12 bases lying between them. This CDR3 has 15 amino acids. CDR3 nucleotide sequence: TGTGCCAGCAGTGAAGCGTCGGACTTTCCTTCACCCCTCCACTTT. Its protein is CASSEASDFPSPLHF.

CDR3 protein: CASSIRRELFF. In nucleotides, the CDR3 is TGTGCCAGCAGTATAAGACGGGAACTGTTTTTT. The chain combines TRBV6-1 with TRBJ1-4; D ambiguous. From germline, CDR1 is MNHNS and CDR2 SASEGT. CDR3 length equals 11 residues. V was clipped by 5 bases and J by 12 bases, with 10 bases between them.

The chain couples TRBV5-1 to TRBJ2-3; the D gene is possibly TRBD2 (5 bases). CDR3 length: 14 amino acids. Trimming stripped 0 bases from V and 0 bases from J, with 5 bases between. CDR1 is SGHRS and CDR2 is YFSETQ in the germline V gene. The CDR3 DNA sequence: TGCGCCAGCAGCTTGGGAGGGAGCACAGATACGCAGTATTTT. As protein: CASSLGGSTDTQYF.

The J gene is TRBJ1-2, the V gene TRBV6-1, with D tentatively TRBD1 (5 bases). From germline, CDR1 is MNHNS and CDR2 SASEGT. The V gene lost 7 bases and the J gene lost 8 bases, with 17 bases spanning the gap. This CDR3 is built from 13 residues. CDR3 bases: TGTGCCAGCACGAGGGACCTAGCAGGGGGCTACACCTTC. Its protein product is CASTRDLAGGYTF.

The chain carries TRBV28 and TRBJ1-4, with D perhaps matching TRBD1 (6 bases). The CDR3 covers 14 residues. V lost 6 bases, J lost 11 bases, and 19 bases lay in between. In germline, CDR1 is MDHEN, CDR2 SYDVKM. DNA for the CDR3: TGTGCCAGCAGCCCGGGGGGCCGGACGGAGAAACTGTTTTTT. The encoded protein is CASSPGGRTEKLFF.